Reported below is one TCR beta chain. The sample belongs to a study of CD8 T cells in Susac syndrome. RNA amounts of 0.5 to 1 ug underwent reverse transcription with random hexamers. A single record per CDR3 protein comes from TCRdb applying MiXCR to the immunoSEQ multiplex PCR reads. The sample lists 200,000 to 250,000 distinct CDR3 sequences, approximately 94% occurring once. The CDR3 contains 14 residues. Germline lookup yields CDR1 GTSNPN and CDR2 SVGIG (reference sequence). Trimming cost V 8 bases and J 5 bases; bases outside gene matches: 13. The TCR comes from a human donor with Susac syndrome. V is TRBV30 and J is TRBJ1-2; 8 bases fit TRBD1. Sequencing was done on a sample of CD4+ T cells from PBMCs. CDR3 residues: CATRADDRGYGYTF. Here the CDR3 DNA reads TGTGCCACTAGGGCCGACGACAGGGGATATGGCTACACCTTC.